The sequence of this T cell receptor beta chain was determined in a study of early T cells in non-severe SARS-CoV-2 infection (dated by TCRdb to the early 2020s). About the study as a whole: Because TCR sequencing relied on bulk RNA taken from unsorted whole blood, pairing of alpha and beta chains was not possible. Findings and caveats that apply to the study as a whole: VDJdb matching was skewed toward anti-spike CD8 responses and likely underestimated virus-specific expansions, missing private and CD4 specificities.

Concerning this clonotype itself: Its antigen is still unknown. No base quality information exists; no much larger clone differs at one position.

The library was made by 5' RACE. The instrument given in TCRdb is NextSeq 500. To correct for sequencing error and PCR bias, the TCR library protocol tagged individual cDNA molecules with unique molecular identifiers. TCR alpha and beta chains were both sequenced, and the abundances of alpha and beta sequences in each sample were closely correlated with each other. In the source study's methods: Decombinator V4 was used to annotate TCR sequences for V gene, J gene and CDR3. Expanded TCRs were defined as changing significantly between any two time points under a Poisson model with p below 0.0001. TCR abundances were normalised to the total number of TCRs sequenced in each sample and reported as counts per million. MAIT TCRs were defined by TRAV1-2 paired with TRAJ12, TRAJ20 or TRAJ33, and iNKT TCRs by TRAV10 paired with TRAJ18. A search of VDJdb, accessed on 1 November 2021, was run for TCRs annotated to CMV, EBV and SARS-CoV-2, with TCRs annotated for multiple antigens excluded. In TCRdb, the public reads were trimmed at Q25 with fastp and aligned with MiXCR, with productive beta chains retained. Every distinct CDR3 protein forms one entry, paired with its most common genes and DNA. These V and J calls originate from TCRdb's pipeline instead of the authors' own analysis. Recorded for this sample are 100,000 to 130,000 distinct CDR3 sequences; about an eighth of them occurred a single time. Of the sample, around 3% is held by the ten largest clones.

Set within a cohort of healthcare workers in London, UK, this nested case-control study involved weekly PCR testing of nasopharyngeal swabs along with blood sampling. Healthcare workers were recruited during the week of the UK lockdown, between 23 and 31 March 2020, and followed weekly for up to about 15 weeks. Based on the germline V gene, the CDR1 and CDR2 sequences are MNHEY and SVGAGI. The CDR3 measures 14 amino acids from cysteine to phenylalanine. The kept DNA is CDR3 alone, 42 bases in frame from the first base. Between the V and J ends, shortened by 6 bases and 0 bases respectively, the junction contains 12 bases.

The chain is encoded by TRBV6-5 joined to TRBJ2-7; TRBD2 is possibly the D segment (6 matching bases). Sequencing used whole blood. The TCR comes from an adult who was a healthcare worker with PCR-confirmed SARS-CoV-2 infection or an uninfected control (not recorded which). The CDR3 protein is CASRSGSRSYEQYF. The DNA is as follows: TGTGCCAGCAGAAGCGGGTCCCGCTCCTACGAGCAGTACTTC.